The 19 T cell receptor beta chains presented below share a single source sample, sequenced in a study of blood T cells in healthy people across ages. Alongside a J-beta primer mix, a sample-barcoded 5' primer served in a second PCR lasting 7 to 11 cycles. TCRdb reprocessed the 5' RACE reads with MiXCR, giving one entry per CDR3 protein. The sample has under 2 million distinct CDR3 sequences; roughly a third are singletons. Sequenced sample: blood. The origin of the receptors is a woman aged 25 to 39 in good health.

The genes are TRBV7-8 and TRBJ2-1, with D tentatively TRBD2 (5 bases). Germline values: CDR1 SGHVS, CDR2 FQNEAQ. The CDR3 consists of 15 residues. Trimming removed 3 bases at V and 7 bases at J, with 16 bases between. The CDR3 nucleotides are TGTGCCAGCAGCTTGGACTTCAGGCCACCTAATGAGCAGTTCTTC. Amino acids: CASSLDFRPPNEQFF. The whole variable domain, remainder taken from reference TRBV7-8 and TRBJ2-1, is GAGVSQSPRYKVAKRGQDVALRCDPISGHVSLFWYQQALGQGPEFLTYFQNEAQLDKSGLPSDRFFAERPEGSVSTLKIQRTQQEDSAVYLCASSLDFRPPNEQFFGPGTRLTVL.

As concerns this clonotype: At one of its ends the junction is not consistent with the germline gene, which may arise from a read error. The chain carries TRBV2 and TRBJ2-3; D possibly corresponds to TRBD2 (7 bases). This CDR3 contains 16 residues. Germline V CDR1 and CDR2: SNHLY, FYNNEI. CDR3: CASSEISSGGSDTQYF. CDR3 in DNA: TGTGCCAGTAGTGAAATTTCATCGGGGGGCTCTGATACGCAGTATTTT.

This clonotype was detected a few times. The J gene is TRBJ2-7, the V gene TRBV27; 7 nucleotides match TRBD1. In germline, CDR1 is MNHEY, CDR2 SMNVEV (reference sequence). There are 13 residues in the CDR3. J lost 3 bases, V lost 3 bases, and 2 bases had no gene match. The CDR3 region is CASSFTGDYEQYF. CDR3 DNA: TGTGCCAGCAGTTTCACAGGGGACTACGAGCAGTACTTC.

This chain's CDR3 is CASSSGSVTQYF. CDR3 in DNA: TGTGCCAGCAGTTCCGGCTCCGTTACGCAGTATTTT. The chain carries TRBV28 and TRBJ2-3; D is ambiguous. V gave up 4 bases and J gave up 8 bases, with 10 bases separating them. CDR3 length equals 12 residues. Germline V CDR1 and CDR2: MDHEN, SYDVKM.

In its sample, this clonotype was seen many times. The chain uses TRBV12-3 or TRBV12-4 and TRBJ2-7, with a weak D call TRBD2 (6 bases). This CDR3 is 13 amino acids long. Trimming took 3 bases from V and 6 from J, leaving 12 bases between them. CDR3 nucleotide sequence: TGTGCCAGCAGTTTGGGGGGATCGGGCGAGCAGTACTTC. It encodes CASSLGGSGEQYF.

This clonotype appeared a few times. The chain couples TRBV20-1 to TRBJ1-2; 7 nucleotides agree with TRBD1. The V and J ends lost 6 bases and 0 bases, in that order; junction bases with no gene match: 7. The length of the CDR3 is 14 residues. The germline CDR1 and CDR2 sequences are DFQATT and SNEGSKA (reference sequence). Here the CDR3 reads CSAPDRVTNYGYTF. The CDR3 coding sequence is TGCAGTGCCCCCGACAGGGTTACTAACTATGGCTACACCTTC.

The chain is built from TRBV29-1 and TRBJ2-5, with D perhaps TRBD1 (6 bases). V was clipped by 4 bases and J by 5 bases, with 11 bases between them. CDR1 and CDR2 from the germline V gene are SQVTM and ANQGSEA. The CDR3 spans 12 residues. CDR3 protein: CSVVTGIETQYF. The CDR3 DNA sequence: TGCAGCGTTGTTACAGGGATCGAGACCCAGTACTTC.

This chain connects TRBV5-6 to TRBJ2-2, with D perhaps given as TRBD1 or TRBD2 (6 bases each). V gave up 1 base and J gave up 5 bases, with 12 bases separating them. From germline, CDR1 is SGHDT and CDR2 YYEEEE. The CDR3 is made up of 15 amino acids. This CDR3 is CASSLQGGTTGELFF. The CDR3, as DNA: TGTGCCAGCAGCTTGCAAGGGGGGACGACCGGGGAGCTGTTTTTT.

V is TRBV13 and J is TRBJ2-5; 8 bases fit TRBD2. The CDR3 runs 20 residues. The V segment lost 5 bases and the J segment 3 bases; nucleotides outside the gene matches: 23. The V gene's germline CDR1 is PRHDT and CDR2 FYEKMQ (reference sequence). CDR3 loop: CASSLDRGLAGPLGEETQYF. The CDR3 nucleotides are TGTGCCAGCAGCCTCGATCGAGGGCTAGCGGGTCCACTGGGAGAAGAGACCCAGTACTTC.

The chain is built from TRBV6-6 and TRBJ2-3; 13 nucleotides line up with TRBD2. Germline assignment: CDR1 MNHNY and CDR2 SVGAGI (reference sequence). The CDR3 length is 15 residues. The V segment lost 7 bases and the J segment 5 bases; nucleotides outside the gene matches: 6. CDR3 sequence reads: CASITSGGAVDTQYF. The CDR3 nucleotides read TGTGCCAGCATTACTAGCGGGGGGGCTGTAGATACGCAGTATTTT.

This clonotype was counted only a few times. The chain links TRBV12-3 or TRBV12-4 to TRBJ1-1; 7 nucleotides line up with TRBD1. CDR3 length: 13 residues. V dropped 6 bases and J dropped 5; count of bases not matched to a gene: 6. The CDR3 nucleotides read TGTGCCAGCAGAGACAGGGAGGCGACTGAAGCTTTCTTT. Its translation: CASRDREATEAFF.

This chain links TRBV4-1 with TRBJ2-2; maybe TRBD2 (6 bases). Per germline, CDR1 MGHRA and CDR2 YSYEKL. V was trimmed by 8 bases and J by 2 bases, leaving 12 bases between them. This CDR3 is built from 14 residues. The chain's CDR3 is CASARDSNTGELFF. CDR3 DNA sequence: TGCGCCAGCGCCCGGGACTCCAACACCGGGGAGCTGTTTTTT.

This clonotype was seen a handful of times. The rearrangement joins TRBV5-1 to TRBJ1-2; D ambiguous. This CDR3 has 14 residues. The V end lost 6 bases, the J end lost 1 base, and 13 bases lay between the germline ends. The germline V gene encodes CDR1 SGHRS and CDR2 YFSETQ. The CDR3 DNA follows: TGCGCCAGCACACCGGACGGTTTTAACTATGGCTACACCTTC. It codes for CASTPDGFNYGYTF.

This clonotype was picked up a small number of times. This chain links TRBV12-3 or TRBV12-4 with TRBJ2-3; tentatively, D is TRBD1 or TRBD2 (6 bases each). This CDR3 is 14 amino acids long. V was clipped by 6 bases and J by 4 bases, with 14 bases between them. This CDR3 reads CASSARGQADTQYF. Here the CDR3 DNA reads TGTGCCAGCAGCGCACGGGGGCAAGCAGATACGCAGTATTTT.

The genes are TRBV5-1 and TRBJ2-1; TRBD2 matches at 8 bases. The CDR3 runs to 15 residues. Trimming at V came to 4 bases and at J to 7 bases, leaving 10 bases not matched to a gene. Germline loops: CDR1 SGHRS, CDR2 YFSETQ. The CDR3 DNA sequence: TGCGCCAGCAGCCCGGCGGGCGGGAGGTGGAATGAGCAGTTCTTC. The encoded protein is CASSPAGGRWNEQFF.

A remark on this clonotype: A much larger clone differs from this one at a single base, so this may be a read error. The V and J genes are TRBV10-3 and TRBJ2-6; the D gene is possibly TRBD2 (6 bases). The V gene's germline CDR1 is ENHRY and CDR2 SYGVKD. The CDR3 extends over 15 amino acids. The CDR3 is CTISESGAGANVLTF. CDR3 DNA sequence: TGTACCATCAGTGAGTCGGGGGCTGGGGCCAACGTCCTGACTTTC.

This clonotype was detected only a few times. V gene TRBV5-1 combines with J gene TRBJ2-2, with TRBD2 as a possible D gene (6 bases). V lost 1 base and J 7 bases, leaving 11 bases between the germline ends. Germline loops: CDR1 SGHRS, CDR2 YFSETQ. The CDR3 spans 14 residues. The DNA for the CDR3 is TGCGCCAGCAGCTTGTCTAGGGAGGTCGGGGAGCTGTTTTTT. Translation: CASSLSREVGELFF. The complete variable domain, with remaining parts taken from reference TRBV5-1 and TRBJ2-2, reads KAGVTQTPRYLIKTRGQQVTLSCSPISGHRSVSWYQQTPGQGLQFLFEYFSETQRNKGNFPGRFSGRQFSNSRSEMNVSTLELGDSALYLCASSLSREVGELFFGEGSRLTVL.

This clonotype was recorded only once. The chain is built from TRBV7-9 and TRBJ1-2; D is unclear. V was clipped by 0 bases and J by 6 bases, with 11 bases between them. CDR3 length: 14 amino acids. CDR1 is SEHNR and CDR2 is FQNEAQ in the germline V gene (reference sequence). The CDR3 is CASSLAGGGHGYTF. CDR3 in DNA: TGTGCCAGCAGCTTAGCCGGAGGAGGCCATGGCTACACCTTC.

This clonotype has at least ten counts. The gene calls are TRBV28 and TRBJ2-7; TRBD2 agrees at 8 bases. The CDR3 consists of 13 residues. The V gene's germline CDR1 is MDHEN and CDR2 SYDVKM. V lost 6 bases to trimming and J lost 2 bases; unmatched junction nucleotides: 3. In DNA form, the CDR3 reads TGTGCCAGCAGGTTAGCGGGAACCTACGAGCAGTACTTC. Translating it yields CASRLAGTYEQYF.